A selection of T cell receptor beta chains follows, all from one sample in a study of blood T cell repertoires in COVID-19. Using immunoSEQ multiplex PCR, the repertoire was profiled, and TCRdb retains in-frame clones only, with some absent. The data show some 200,000 clones, approximately 84% seen once. The specimen sequenced was peripheral blood. The receptors were sampled from a man of 80 years or more with acute or convalescent COVID-19. CDR3s include the opening cysteine and the closing phenylalanine or tryptophan. D genes are given only for firm matches. Part of the rows lack a size; the others show once, few, many or a class for expanded clones.

J | size | V | D | CDR3 | DNA
TRBJ2-7 | NA | TRBV21-1 | NA | CASSQSRQQGRYEQYF | TGTGCCAGCAGCCAGAGCCGACAACAGGGCAGGTACGAGCAGTACTTC
TRBJ2-2 | NA | TRBV3-1/TRBV3-2 | NA | CASSQDGRNTGELFF | TGTGCCAGCAGCCAAGATGGCCGGAACACCGGGGAGCTGTTTTTT
TRBJ2-2 | NA | TRBV5-1 | NA | CASSLVAEGNTGELFF | TGCGCCAGCAGCTTGGTAGCGGAGGGGAACACCGGGGAGCTGTTTTTT
TRBJ2-1 | NA | TRBV27 | NA | CASSAILVTSYNEQFF | TGTGCCAGCAGTGCCATTCTAGTAACAAGCTACAATGAGCAGTTCTTC
TRBJ1-4 | many | TRBV5-5 | TRBD1 | CASSLEDPGAGGGREKLFF | TGTGCCAGCAGCTTGGAGGATCCGGGCGCGGGAGGGGGCCGGGAAAAACTGTTTTTT
TRBJ1-2 | NA | TRBV28 | NA | CASADSVYGYTF | TGTGCCAGCGCGGACAGCGTCTATGGCTACACCTTC
TRBJ2-2 | few | TRBV2 | TRBD2 | CASGLTSGANTGELFF | TGTGCCAGCGGACTGACTAGCGGAGCGAACACCGGGGAGCTGTTTTTT
TRBJ1-6 | NA | TRBV2 | NA | CASRDIGSPLHF | TGTGCCAGCAGGGACATTGGCTCACCCCTCCACTTT
TRBJ2-1 | once | TRBV11-3 | TRBD2 | CASSAGTSGANEQFF | TGTGCCAGCAGCGCCGGGACTAGCGGGGCTAATGAGCAGTTCTTC
TRBJ2-2 | NA | TRBV11-3 | TRBD2 | CASGYPNLAENTGELFF | TGTGCCAGCGGCTACCCGAATCTAGCGGAGAACACCGGGGAGCTGTTTTTT
TRBJ1-5 | NA | TRBV28 | NA | CASSLFGGAAQHF | TGTGCCAGCAGTTTATTTGGGGGCGCGGCCCAGCATTTT
TRBJ1-1 | NA | TRBV29-1 | NA | CSVVRGNTEAFF | TGCAGCGTTGTAAGGGGGAACACTGAAGCTTTCTTT
TRBJ1-2 | NA | TRBV11-2 | TRBD1 | CASSPDRDGGYTF | TGTGCCAGCAGCCCCGACAGGGACGGGGGCTACACCTTC
TRBJ2-3 | NA | TRBV7-6 | NA | CASSSLGSSTDTQYF | TGTGCCAGCAGCTCTCTTGGCTCTAGCACAGATACGCAGTATTTT
TRBJ1-2 | NA | TRBV3-1/TRBV3-2 | TRBD1 | CASSQTGQGARGYTF | TGTGCCAGCAGCCAAACCGGACAGGGGGCCAGGGGCTACACCTTC
TRBJ2-3 | NA | TRBV24-1 | TRBD1 | CATSDPTGFSTDTQYF | TGTGCCACCAGTGACCCGACAGGGTTTAGCACAGATACGCAGTATTTT
TRBJ2-5 | NA | TRBV10-3 | TRBD1 | CAISESTGVQETQYF | TGTGCCATCAGTGAGTCGACAGGGGTGCAAGAGACCCAGTACTTC
TRBJ2-1 | NA | TRBV7-2 | NA | CASREWQAKTEQFF | TGTGCCAGCAGAGAGTGGCAGGCCAAGACTGAGCAGTTCTTC
TRBJ1-1 | NA | TRBV18 | TRBD1 | CASSLQGAAEAFF | TGTGCCAGCTCACTCCAGGGGGCAGCTGAAGCTTTCTTT
TRBJ2-2 | few | TRBV28 | TRBD2 | CASSWLAGGGELFF | TGTGCCAGCAGTTGGCTAGCGGGAGGCGGGGAGCTGTTTTTT
TRBJ2-2 | NA | TRBV3-1/TRBV3-2 | NA | CASSQAALVVSAGELFF | TGTGCCAGCAGCCAAGCCGCCCTAGTCGTCTCCGCCGGGGAGCTGTTTTTT
TRBJ2-4 | once | TRBV19 | NA | CASSAEGSIAKNIQYF | TGTGCCAGTAGTGCGGAGGGGTCTATAGCCAAAAACATTCAGTACTTC
TRBJ1-1 | NA | TRBV7-9 | NA | CASSLALSGNTEAFF | TGTGCCAGCAGCTTAGCTTTGAGTGGGAACACTGAAGCTTTCTTT
TRBJ2-1 | NA | TRBV6-5 | TRBD2 | CASSSWTSGRNEQFF | TGTGCCAGCAGTTCTTGGACTAGCGGGAGGAATGAGCAGTTCTTC
TRBJ2-6 | NA | TRBV18 | NA | CASSHPTETGANVLTF | TGTGCCAGCTCACACCCGACAGAAACTGGGGCCAACGTCCTGACTTTC